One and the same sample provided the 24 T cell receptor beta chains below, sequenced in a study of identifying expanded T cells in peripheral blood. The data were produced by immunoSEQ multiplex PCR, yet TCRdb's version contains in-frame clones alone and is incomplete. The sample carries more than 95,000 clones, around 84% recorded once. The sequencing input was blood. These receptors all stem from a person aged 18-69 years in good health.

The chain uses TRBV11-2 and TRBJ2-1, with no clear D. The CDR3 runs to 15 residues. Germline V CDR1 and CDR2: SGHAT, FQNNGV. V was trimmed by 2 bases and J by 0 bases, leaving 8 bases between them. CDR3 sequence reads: CASSLLVSSYNEQFF. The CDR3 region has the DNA TGTGCCAGCAGCTTACTAGTCAGCTCCTACAATGAGCAGTTCTTC.

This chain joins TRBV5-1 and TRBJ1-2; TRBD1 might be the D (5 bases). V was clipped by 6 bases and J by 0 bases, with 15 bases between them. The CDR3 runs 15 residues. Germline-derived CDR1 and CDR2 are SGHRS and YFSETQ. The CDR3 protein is CASTLTWGTNYGYTF. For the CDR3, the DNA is TGCGCCAGCACCCTAACCTGGGGGACTAACTATGGCTACACCTTC.

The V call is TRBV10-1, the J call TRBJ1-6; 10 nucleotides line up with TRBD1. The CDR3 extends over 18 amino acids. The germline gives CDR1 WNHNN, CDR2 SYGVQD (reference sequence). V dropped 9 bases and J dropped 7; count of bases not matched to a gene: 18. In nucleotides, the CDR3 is TGCGCCAGACGGGGGGGGACAGGGGCCACCAAGCGGAATTCACCCCTCCACTTT. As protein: CARRGGTGATKRNSPLHF.

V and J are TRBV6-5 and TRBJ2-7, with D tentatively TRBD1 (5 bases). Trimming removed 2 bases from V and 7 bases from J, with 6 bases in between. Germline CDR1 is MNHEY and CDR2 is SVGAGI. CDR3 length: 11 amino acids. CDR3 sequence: CASSYGAEQYF. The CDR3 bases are TGTGCCAGCAGTTACGGGGCAGAGCAGTACTTC.

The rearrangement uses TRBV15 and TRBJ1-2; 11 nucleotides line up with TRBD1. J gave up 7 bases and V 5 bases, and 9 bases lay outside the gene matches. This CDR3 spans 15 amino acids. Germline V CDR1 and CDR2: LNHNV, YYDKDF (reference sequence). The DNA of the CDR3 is TGTGCCACCAGCCAAGGACAGGGGGCGTTAGGTGGCTACACCTTC. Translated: CATSQGQGALGGYTF.

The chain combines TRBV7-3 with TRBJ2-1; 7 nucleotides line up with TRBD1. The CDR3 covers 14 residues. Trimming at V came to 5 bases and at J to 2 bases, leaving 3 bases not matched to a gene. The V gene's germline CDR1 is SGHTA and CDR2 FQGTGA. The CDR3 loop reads CASSNGQAYNEQFF. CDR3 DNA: TGTGCCAGCAGCAATGGACAGGCCTACAATGAGCAGTTCTTC. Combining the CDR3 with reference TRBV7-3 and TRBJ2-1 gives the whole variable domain GAGVSQTPSNKVTEKGKYVELRCDPISGHTALYWYRQSLGQGPEFLIYFQGTGAADDSGLPNDRFFAVRPEGSVSTLKIQRTERGDSAVYLCASSNGQAYNEQFFGPGTRLTVL.

For the CDR3, the DNA is TGCGCCAGCAGCCAACTCCCAACCTCGGACTACGAGCAGTACTTC. Amino acid sequence: CASSQLPTSDYEQYF. The rearrangement joins TRBV4-1 to TRBJ2-7; D is uncertain. Germline CDR1 and CDR2: MGHRA and YSYEKL. V was shortened by 2 bases and J by 3 bases, with 14 bases between the two germline ends. The length of the CDR3 is 15 residues.

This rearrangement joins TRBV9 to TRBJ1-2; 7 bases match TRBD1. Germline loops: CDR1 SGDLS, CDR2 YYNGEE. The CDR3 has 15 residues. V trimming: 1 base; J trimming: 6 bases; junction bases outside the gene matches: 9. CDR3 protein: CASSVTNRGGNGYTF. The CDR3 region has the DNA TGTGCCAGCAGCGTAACTAACAGGGGTGGAAATGGCTACACCTTC.

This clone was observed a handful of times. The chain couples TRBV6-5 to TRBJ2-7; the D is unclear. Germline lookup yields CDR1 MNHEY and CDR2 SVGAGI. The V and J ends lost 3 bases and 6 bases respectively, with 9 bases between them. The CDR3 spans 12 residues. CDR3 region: CASSYSGGEQYF. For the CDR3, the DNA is TGTGCCAGCAGTTATTCCGGTGGCGAGCAGTACTTC.

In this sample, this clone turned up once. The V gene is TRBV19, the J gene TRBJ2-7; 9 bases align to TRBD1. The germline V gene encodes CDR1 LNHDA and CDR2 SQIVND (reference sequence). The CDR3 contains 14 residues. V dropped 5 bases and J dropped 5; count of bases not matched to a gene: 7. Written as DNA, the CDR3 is TGTGCCAGTAGTCCGGACAGGGGTCGTAACGAGCAGTACTTC. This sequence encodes CASSPDRGRNEQYF.

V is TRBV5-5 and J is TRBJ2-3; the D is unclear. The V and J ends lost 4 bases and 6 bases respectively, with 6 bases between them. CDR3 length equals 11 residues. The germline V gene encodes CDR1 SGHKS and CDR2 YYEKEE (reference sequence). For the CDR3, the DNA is TGTGCCAGCAGCGTGGGGGATACGCAGTATTTT. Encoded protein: CASSVGDTQYF.

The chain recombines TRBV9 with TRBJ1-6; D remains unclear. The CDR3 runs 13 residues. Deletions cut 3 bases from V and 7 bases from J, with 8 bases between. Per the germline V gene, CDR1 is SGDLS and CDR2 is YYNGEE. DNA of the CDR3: TGTGCCAGCAGCGGGGGAAAGAATTCACCCCTCCACTTT. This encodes CASSGGKNSPLHF.

CDR3 DNA sequence: TGTGCCAGCAGCCTCCTCCCGGGGGGCACTGAAGCTTTCTTT. Protein: CASSLLPGGTEAFF. The chain has TRBV7-8 and TRBJ1-1; weak D call: TRBD1 (5 bases). This CDR3 has 14 residues. Germline V CDR1 and CDR2: SGHVS, FQNEAQ. V lost 5 bases and J lost 4, with 14 bases in between.

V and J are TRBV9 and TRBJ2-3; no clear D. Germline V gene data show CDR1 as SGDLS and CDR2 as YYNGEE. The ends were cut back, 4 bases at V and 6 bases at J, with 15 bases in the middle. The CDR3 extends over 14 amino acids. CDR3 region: CASSTGQDGDTQYF. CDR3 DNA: TGTGCCAGCAGCACGGGCCAGGATGGGGATACGCAGTATTTT.

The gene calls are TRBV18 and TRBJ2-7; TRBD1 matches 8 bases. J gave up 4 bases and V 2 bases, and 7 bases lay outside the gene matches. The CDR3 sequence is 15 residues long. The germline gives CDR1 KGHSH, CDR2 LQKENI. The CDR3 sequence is CASSPGLQGAYEQYF. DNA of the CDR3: TGTGCCAGCTCACCAGGCCTCCAGGGGGCATACGAGCAGTACTTC. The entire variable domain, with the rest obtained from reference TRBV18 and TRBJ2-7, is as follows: NAGVMQNPRHLVRRRGQEARLRCSPMKGHSHVYWYRQLPEEGLKFMVYLQKENIIDESGMPKERFSAEFPKEGPSILRIQQVVRGDSAAYFCASSPGLQGAYEQYFGPGTRLTVT.

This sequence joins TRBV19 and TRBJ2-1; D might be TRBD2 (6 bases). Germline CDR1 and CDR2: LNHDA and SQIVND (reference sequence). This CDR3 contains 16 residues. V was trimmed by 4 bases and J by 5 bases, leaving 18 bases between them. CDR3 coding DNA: TGTGCCAGTAGTAGGTGGACGGCGGGGCACCACAATGAGCAGTTCTTC. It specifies CASSRWTAGHHNEQFF.

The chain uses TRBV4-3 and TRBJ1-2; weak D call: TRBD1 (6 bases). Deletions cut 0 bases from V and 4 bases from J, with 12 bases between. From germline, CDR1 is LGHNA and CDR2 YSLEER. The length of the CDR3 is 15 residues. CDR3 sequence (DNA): TGCGCCAGCAGCCAAGAGGCGGACAGCTCCTATGGCTACACCTTC. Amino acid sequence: CASSQEADSSYGYTF.

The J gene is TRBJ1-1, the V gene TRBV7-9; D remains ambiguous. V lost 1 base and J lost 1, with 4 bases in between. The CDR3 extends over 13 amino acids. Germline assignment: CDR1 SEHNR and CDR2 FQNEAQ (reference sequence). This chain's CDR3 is CASSLGRNTEAFF. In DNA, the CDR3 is TGTGCCAGCAGCTTAGGCCGGAACACTGAAGCTTTCTTT.

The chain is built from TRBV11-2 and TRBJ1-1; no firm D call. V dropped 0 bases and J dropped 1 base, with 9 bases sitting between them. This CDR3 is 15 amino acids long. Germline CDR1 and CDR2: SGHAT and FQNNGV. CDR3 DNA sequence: TGTGCCAGCAGCTTAGATCCTTCGGCGAACACTGAAGCTTTCTTT. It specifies CASSLDPSANTEAFF. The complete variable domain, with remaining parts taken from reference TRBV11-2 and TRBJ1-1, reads EAGVAQSPRYKIIEKRQSVAFWCNPISGHATLYWYQQILGQGPKLLIQFQNNGVVDDSQLPKDRFSAERLKGVDSTLKIQPAKLEDSAVYLCASSLDPSANTEAFFGQGTRLTVV.

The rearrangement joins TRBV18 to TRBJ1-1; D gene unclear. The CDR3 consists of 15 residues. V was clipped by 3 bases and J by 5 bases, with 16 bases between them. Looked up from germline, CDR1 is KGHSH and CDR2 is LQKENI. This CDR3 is CASSPRWQDQTEAFF. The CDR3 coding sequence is TGTGCCAGCTCACCCCGTTGGCAGGATCAAACTGAAGCTTTCTTT.

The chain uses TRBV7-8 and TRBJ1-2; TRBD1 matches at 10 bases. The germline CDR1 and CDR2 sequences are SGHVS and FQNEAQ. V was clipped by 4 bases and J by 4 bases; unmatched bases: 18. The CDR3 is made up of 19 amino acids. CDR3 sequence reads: CASSWKPRDRGPKGYGYTF. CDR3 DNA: TGTGCCAGCAGCTGGAAACCCAGGGACAGGGGCCCTAAGGGCTATGGCTACACCTTC.

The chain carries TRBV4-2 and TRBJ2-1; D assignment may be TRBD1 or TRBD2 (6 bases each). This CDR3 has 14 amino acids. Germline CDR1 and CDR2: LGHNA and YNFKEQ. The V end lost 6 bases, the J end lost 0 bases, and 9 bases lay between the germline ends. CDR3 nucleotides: TGTGCCAGCAGTCCGGGGGCCTCCTACAATGAGCAGTTCTTC. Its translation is CASSPGASYNEQFF.

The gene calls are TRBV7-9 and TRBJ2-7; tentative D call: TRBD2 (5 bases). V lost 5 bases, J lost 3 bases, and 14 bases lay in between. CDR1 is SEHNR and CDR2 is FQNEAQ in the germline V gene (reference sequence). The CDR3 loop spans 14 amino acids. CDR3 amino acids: CASSPLGGYYEQYF. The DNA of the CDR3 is TGTGCCAGCAGCCCCCTTGGAGGATACTACGAGCAGTACTTC.

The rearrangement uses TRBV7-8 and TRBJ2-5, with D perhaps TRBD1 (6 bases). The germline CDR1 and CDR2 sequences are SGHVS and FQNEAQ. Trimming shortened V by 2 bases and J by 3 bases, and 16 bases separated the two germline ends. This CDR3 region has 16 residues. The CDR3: CASSLSYKGVEETQYF. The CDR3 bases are TGTGCCAGCAGCTTATCCTATAAGGGGGTGGAAGAGACCCAGTACTTC.